This T cell receptor beta chain comes out of a study of blood T cell repertoires in COVID-19. About the study: Sources were T cells, B-cell-depleted T cells, or PBMCs; the material itself was cDNA or gDNA.

TCRdb keeps only in-frame clones here, not all; method: immunoSEQ multiplex PCR. This sample yields about 330,000 clones, of which more than 75% are seen a single time; about 5% belongs to the top ten. This clone is a singleton in its sample. Source material: PBMCs or T cells enriched from blood (not recorded which). This receptor was identified in a woman in her 30s who had recovered from COVID-19.

CDR3 region: CAIARPIRQGKVVGYTF. The CDR3 bases are TGTGCCATCGCTCGACCGATACGACAGGGGAAAGTAGTCGGCTACACCTTC. This chain connects TRBV10-3 to TRBJ1-2; TRBD1 matches at 8 bases. Germline CDR1 is ENHRY and CDR2 is SYGVKD. V gave up 8 bases and J gave up 8 bases; unmatched junction bases: 22. The CDR3 has 17 amino acids.